The clone carrying this TCR beta chain was detected only a few times. The germline gene is not matched at one end of the junction; a read error may be the cause. There are 15 residues in the CDR3. Looked up from germline, CDR1 is LNHDA and CDR2 is SQIVND (reference sequence). Assay used: immunoSEQ multiplex PCR; TCRdb lists only in-frame clones, some missing. There are fewer than 300,000 clones in the sample; about 68% occur only once, and about 3.1% lies in the top ten. The record originates from a study of blood T cell repertoires in COVID-19. Sequenced: peripheral blood. V gene TRBV19 combines with J gene TRBJ2-7; a weak D match, TRBD1 (6 bases). The source is a woman of 80 years or more with acute or convalescent COVID-19. CDR3 amino acids: CASSTSSGHPGELYF. In nucleotides, the CDR3 is TGTGCCAGTAGTACCTCATCGGGACACCCTGGAGAGCTGTACTTC. The whole variable domain, remainder taken from reference TRBV19 and TRBJ2-7, is DGGITQSPKYLFRKEGQNVTLSCEQNLNHDAMYWYRQDPGQGLRLIYYSQIVNDFQKGDIAEGYSVSREKKESFPLTVTSAQKNPTAFYLCASSTSSGHPGELYFGPGTRLTVT.